This entry lists 3 T cell receptor beta chains sequenced from one sample in a study of Ad26.COV2.S vaccination and SARS-CoV-2 variants. The treatment denotes: around 19 received Ad26.COV2.S at low or high dose, single or two shots; roughly five received placebo; per-sample allocation not given. Specimen acquisition occurred on day 63 following the initial vaccine or placebo injection. The repertoire was sequenced with immunoSEQ multiplex PCR; TCRdb's copy has only in-frame clones and lacks some. The table has about half a million clones, 70% to 90% seen once. The source material was peripheral blood, sampled in a trial of Ad26.COV2.S vaccine versus placebo. Receptor source: a person aged 18 to 65 who received the Ad26.COV2.S COVID-19 vaccine or a placebo.

V and J are TRBV7-8 and TRBJ1-2, with TRBD1 as a possible D gene (5 bases). The CDR3 extends over 15 amino acids. The V end lost 0 bases, the J end lost 0 bases, and 8 bases lay between the germline ends. Germline CDR1 reads SGHVS; CDR2 reads FQNEAQ. Written as DNA, the CDR3 is TGTGCCAGCAGCTTAGCGCGGGGGGCTAACTATGGCTACACCTTC. Protein: CASSLARGANYGYTF.

The rearrangement links TRBV6-6 to TRBJ2-1, with 7 bases lining up with TRBD1. The CDR3 runs 15 residues. The V gene end was trimmed by 0 bases and the J gene end by 8 bases; junction bases not matched to a gene: 7. Per germline, CDR1 MNHNY and CDR2 SVGAGI (reference sequence). The CDR3 is CASSYSDRDVDEQFF. The CDR3 DNA reads TGTGCCAGCAGTTACTCTGACAGGGACGTCGATGAGCAGTTCTTC.

CDR3 nucleotides: TGTGCCAGCTTGGGGACTAGCGGTAGTTACAATGAGCAGTTCTTC. Protein: CASLGTSGSYNEQFF. The chain combines TRBV18 with TRBJ2-1; TRBD2 aligns across 11 bases. The CDR3 covers 15 residues. The trim removed 7 bases at V and 4 bases at J, leaving 6 bases unmatched. Per germline, CDR1 KGHSH and CDR2 LQKENI. The variable domain in full, completed from reference TRBV18 and TRBJ2-1, reads NAGVMQNPRHLVRRRGQEARLRCSPMKGHSHVYWYRQLPEEGLKFMVYLQKENIIDESGMPKERFSAEFPKEGPSILRIQQVVRGDSAAYFCASLGTSGSYNEQFFGPGTRLTVL.